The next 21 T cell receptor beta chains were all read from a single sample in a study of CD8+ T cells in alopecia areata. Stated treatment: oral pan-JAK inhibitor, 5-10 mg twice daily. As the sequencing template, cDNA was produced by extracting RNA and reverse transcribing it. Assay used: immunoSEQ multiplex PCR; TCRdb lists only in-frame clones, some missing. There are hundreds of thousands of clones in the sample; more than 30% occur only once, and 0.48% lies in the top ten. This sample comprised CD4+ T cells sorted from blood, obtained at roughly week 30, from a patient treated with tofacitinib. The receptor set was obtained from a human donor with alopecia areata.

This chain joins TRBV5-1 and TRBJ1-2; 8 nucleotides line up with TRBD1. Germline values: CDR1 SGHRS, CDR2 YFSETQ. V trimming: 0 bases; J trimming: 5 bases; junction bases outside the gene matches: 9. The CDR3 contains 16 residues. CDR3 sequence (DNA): TGCGCCAGCAGCTTGGCCGCGGACAGGGTACGATATGGCTACACCTTC. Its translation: CASSLAADRVRYGYTF.

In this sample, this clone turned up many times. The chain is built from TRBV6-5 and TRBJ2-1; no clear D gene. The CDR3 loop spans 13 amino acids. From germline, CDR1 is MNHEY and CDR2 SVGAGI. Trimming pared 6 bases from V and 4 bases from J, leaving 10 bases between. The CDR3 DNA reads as TGTGCCAGCAGGGTAGGGCGATACAATGAGCAGTTCTTC. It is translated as CASRVGRYNEQFF.

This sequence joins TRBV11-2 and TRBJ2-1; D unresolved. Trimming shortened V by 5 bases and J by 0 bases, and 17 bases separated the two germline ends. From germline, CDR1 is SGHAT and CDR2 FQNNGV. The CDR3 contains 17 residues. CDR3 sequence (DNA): TGTGCCAGCAGCCCCAGCCTCCTGCCGAGCTCCTACAATGAGCAGTTCTTC. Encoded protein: CASSPSLLPSSYNEQFF.

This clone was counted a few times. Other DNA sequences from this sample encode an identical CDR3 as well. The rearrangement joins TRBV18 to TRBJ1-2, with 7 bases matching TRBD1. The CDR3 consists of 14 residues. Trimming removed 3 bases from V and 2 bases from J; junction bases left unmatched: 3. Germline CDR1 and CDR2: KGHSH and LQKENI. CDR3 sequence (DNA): TGTGCCAGCTCACCGCAGGGACAGAACTATGGCTACACCTTC. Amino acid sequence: CASSPQGQNYGYTF.

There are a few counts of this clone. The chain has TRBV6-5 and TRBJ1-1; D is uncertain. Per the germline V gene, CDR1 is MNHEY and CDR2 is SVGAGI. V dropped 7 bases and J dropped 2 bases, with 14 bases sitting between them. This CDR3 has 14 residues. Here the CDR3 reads CASTPRADNTEAFF. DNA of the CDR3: TGTGCCAGCACCCCAAGGGCGGATAACACTGAAGCTTTCTTT.

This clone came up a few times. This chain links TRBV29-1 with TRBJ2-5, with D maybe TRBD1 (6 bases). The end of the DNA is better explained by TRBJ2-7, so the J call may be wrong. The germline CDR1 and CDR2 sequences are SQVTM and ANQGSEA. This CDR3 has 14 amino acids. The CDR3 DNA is TGCAGCGTAATACAACAGGGAGCCCTCTACGAGCAGTACTTC. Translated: CSVIQQGALYEQYF.

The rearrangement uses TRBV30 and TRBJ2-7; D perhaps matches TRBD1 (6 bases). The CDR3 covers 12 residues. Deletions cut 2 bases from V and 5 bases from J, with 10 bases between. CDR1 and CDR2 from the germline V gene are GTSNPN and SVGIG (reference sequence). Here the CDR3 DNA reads TGTGCCTGGAGTTTCAGGGGTAACGAGCAGTACTTC. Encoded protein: CAWSFRGNEQYF.

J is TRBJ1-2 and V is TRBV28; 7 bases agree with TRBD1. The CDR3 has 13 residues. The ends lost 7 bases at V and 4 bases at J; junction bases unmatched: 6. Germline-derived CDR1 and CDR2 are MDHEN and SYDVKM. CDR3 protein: CASTGQVTYGYTF. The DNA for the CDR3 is TGTGCCAGCACCGGACAGGTTACCTATGGCTACACCTTC.

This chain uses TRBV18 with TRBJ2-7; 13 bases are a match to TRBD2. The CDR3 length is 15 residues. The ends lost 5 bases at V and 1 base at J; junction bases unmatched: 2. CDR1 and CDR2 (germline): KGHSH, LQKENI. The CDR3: CASSRTSGGSYEQYF. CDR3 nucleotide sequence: TGTGCCAGCTCAAGGACTAGCGGGGGATCCTACGAGCAGTACTTC.

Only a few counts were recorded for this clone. The CDR3 spells CASSLGLAKNIQYF. The CDR3, as DNA: TGTGCCAGCAGCTTAGGACTAGCCAAAAACATTCAGTACTTC. The V call is TRBV7-2, the J call TRBJ2-4; D remains unclear. In germline, CDR1 is SGHTA, CDR2 FQGNSA. The CDR3 is 14 amino acids. The ends were cut back, 1 base at V and 0 bases at J, with 4 bases in the middle.

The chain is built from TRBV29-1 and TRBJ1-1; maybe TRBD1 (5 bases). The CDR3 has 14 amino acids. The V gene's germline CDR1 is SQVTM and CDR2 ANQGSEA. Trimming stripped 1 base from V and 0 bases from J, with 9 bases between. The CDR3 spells CSVEVGTLNTEAFF. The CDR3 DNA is TGCAGCGTTGAAGTAGGGACGTTGAACACTGAAGCTTTCTTT.

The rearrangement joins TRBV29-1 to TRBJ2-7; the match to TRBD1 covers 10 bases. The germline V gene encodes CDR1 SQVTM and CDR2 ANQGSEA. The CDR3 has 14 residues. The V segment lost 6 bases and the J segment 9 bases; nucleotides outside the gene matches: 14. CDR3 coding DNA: TGCAGCGTCATTAAACAGGACAGGGGGGCCGTGCAGTACTTC. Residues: CSVIKQDRGAVQYF.

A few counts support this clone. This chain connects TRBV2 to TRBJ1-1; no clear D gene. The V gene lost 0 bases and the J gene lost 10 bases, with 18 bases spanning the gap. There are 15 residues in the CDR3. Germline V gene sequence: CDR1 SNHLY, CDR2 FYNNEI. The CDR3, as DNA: TGTGCCAGCAGTGAAGCGAAGTTCAGTTTGGCGGGAGCTTTCTTT. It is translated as CASSEAKFSLAGAFF. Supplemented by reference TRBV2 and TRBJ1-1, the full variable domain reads EPEVTQTPSHQVTQMGQEVILRCVPISNHLYFYWYRQILGQKVEFLVSFYNNEISEKSEIFDDQFSVERPDGSNFTLKIRSTKLEDSAMYFCASSEAKFSLAGAFFGQGTRLTVV.

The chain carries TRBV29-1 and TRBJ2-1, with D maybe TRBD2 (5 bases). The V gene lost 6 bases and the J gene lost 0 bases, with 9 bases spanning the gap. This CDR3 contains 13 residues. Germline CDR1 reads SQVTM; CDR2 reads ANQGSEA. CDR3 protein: CSVDWSSYNEQFF. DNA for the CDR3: TGCAGCGTGGACTGGAGCTCCTACAATGAGCAGTTCTTC.

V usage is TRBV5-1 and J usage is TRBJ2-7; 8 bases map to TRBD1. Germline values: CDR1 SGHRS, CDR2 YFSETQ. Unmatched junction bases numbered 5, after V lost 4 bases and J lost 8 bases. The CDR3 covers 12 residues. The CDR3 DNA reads TGCGCCAGCAGCCCCGGGACAGGCAAGCAGTACTTC. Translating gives CASSPGTGKQYF.

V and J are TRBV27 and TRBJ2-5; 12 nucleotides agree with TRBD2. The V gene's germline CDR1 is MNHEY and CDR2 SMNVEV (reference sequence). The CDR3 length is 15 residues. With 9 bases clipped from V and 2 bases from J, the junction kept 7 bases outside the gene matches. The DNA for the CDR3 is TGTGCCAGTCGTGGACTAGCGGGACCTCAAGAGACCCAGTACTTC. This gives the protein CASRGLAGPQETQYF.

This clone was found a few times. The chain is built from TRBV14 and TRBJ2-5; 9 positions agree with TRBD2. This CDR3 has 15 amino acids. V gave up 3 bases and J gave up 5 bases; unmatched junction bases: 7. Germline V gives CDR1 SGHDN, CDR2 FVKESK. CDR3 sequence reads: CASSQIAGVVETQYF. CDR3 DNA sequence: TGTGCCAGCAGCCAGATAGCGGGAGTGGTGGAGACCCAGTACTTC.

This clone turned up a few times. The CDR3 DNA reads TGCGCCAGCAGCTTGGCCGGGGCGGGTCGAGAGCAGTTCTTC. Translating gives CASSLAGAGREQFF. This chain joins TRBV5-1 and TRBJ2-1; D might be TRBD1 or TRBD2, each matching 5 bases. V was pared by 0 bases and J by 10 bases, with 14 bases between. Germline V lookup: CDR1 SGHRS, CDR2 YFSETQ. CDR3 length: 14 residues.

Here the CDR3 DNA reads TGTGCCAGCACCCTTATGGGGGCCAACGTCCTGACTTTC. Its protein product is CASTLMGANVLTF. The chain is built from TRBV6-5 and TRBJ2-6; D unclear. Germline CDR1 is MNHEY and CDR2 is SVGAGI. This CDR3 comprises 13 residues. The V end was cut by 7 bases, the J end by 4 bases, with 8 bases between.

CDR3 protein: CSARMNYEQYF. The CDR3 DNA reads as TGCAGTGCTAGAATGAACTACGAGCAGTACTTC. This chain links TRBV20-1 with TRBJ2-7; D remains unclear. CDR1 DFQATT and CDR2 SNEGSKA come from the germline V gene (reference sequence). The CDR3 has 11 residues. V lost 2 bases, J lost 3 bases, and 5 bases lay in between.

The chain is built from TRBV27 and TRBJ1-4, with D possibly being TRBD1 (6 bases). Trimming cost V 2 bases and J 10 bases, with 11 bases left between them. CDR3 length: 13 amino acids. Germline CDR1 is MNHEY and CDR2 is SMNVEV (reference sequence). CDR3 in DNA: TGTGCCAGCAGTTTAGACAGGATGGGAAAACTGTTTTTT. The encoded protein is CASSLDRMGKLFF.